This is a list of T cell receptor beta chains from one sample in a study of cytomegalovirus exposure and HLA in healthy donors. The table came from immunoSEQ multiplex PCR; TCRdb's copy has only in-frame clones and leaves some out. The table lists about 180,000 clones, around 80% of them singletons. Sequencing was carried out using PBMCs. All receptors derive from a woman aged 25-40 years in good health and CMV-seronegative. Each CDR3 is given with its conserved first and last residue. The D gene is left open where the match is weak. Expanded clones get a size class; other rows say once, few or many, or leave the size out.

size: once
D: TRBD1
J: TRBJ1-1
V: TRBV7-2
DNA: TGTGCCAGCAGCTCCTCAGGGGGCGTTGGCACTGAAGCTTTCTTT
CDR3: CASSSSGGVGTEAFF

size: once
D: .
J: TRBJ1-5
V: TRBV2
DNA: TGTGCCAGCATGGAGGACAGAATAGATCAGCCCCAGCATTTT
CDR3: CASMEDRIDQPQHF

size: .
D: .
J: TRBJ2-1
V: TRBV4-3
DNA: TGCGCCAGCAGCCCCCCAAGGGGACATCTAACAGACTTCAACTACAATGAGCAGTTCTTC
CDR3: CASSPPRGHLTDFNYNEQFF

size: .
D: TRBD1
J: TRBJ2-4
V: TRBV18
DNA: TGTGCCAGCTCACCACCGGGACAGCTAGCCAAAAACATTCAGTACTTC
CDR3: CASSPPGQLAKNIQYF

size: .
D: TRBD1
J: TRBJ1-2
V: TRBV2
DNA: TGTGCCAGCAGAGGTACTAGGGGGCACCACTATGGCTACACCTTC
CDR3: CASRGTRGHHYGYTF

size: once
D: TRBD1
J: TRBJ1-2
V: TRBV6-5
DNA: TGTGCCAGCAGTCAGGACAGGGAGTATGGCTACACCTTC
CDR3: CASSQDREYGYTF

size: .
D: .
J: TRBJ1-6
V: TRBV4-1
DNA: TGCGCCAGCAGCCAGGCCCGTACAGGGAATTCACCCCTCCACTTT
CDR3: CASSQARTGNSPLHF

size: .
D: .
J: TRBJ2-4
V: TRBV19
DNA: TGTGCCAGTAGTATGGGTCAGGGGGGCGACATTCAGTACTTC
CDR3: CASSMGQGGDIQYF

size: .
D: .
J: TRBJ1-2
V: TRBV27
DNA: TGTGCCAGCAGTTCAATGTCCGCTAGTGGCTACACCTTC
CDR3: CASSSMSASGYTF

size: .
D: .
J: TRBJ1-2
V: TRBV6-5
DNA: TGTGCCAGCAGTTACCGGGGGGGGAGCGGTTGGGGCTACACCTTC
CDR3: CASSYRGGSGWGYTF

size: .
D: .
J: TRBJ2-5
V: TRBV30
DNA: TGTGCCTGGAGGTCGTACGTAACTAGGAGCCAAGAGACCCAGTACTTC
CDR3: CAWRSYVTRSQETQYF

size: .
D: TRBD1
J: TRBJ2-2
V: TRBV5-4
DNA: TGTGCCAGCACCATAGGACAGGGGGCATTCACCGGGGAGCTGTTTTTT
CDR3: CASTIGQGAFTGELFF

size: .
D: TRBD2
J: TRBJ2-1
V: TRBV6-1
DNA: TGTGCCAGCAGTGAGCTAGCGGGGCTCTACAATGAGCAGTTCTTC
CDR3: CASSELAGLYNEQFF

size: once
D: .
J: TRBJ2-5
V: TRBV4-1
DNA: TGCGCCAGCAGCCACCCGTACTCGCGAGAGACCCAGTACTTC
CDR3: CASSHPYSRETQYF

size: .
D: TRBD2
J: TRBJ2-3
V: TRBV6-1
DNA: TGTGCCAGCACGGCGGGGGGTGTCACAGATACGCAGTATTTT
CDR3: CASTAGGVTDTQYF

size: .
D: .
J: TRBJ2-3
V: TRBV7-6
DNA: TGTGCCAGCAGCACAACAGGGATACGCACAGATACGCAGTATTTT
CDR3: CASSTTGIRTDTQYF

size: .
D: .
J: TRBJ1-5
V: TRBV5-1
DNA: TGCGCCAGCAGCTTAGGGGCAAGCGGCAATCAGCCCCAGCATTTT
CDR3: CASSLGASGNQPQHF

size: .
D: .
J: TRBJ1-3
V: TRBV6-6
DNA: TGTGCCAGCAGTTCCCTTTTCGTAAACACCATATATTTT
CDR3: CASSSLFVNTIYF

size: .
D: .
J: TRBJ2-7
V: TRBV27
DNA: TGTGCCAGCAGTTTATTACGGGACGAGCAGTACTTC
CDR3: CASSLLRDEQYF

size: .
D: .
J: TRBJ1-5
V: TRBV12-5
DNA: TGTGCTAGTGGTTTGTTGCGTCAGCCCCAGCATTTT
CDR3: CASGLLRQPQHF

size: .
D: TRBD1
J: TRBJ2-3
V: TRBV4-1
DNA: TGCGCCAGCAGCCAAGACCGGGACAGGGAGTGGAAAAAGGGCACAGATACGCAGTATTTT
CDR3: CASSQDRDREWKKGTDTQYF

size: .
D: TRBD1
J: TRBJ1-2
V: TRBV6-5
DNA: TGTGCCAGCAGTTACCTCGACAGGGGGCAGGGTGGCTACACCTTC
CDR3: CASSYLDRGQGGYTF

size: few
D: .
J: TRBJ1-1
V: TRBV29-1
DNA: TGCAGCGTTGTTAGGCGGGGGGGCCTGAACACTGAAGCTTTCTTT
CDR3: CSVVRRGGLNTEAFF

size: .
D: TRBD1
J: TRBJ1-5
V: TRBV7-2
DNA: TGTGCCAGCAGCTTAAGGGGGCCCGATCAGCCCCAGCATTTT
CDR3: CASSLRGPDQPQHF

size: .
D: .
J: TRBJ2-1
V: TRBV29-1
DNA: TGCAGCGTTGAAAGAATTCTGAGCTCCTACAATGAGCAGTTCTTC
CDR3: CSVERILSSYNEQFF

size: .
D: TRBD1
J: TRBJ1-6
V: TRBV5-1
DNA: TGCGCCAGCAGCTTAATGGGACAGGGGGGAGATTCACCCCTCCACTTT
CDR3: CASSLMGQGGDSPLHF

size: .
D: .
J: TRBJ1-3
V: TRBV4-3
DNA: TGCGCCAGCAGCCAAGCACTGCCAAGAAACACCATATATTTT
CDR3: CASSQALPRNTIYF

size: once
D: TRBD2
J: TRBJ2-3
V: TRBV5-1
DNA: TGCGCCAGCAGCTTGAGGACCGGGACTAGCGGACGCACAGATACGCAGTATTTT
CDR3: CASSLRTGTSGRTDTQYF

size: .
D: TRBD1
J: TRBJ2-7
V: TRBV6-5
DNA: TGTGCCAGCAGTTACAGGGGGGGACAGGGCCTCTACGAGCAGTACTTC
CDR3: CASSYRGGQGLYEQYF

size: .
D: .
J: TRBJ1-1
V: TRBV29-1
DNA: TGCAGCGTTCTTCCCCCGGGGGTACTATCTGAAGCTTTCTTT
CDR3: CSVLPPGVLSEAFF

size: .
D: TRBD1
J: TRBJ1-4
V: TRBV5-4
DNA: TGTGCCAGCAGTCGACAGGGAAATGAAAAACTGTTTTTT
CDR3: CASSRQGNEKLFF

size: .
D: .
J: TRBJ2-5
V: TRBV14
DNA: TGTGCCAGCAGCCAAGTCCCCGGGACCCAGTACTTC
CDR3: CASSQVPGTQYF

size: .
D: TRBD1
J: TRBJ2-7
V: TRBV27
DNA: TGTGCCAGCAGCGCTACTCGGGGACAGGGGGCAGGCGAGCAGTACTTC
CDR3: CASSATRGQGAGEQYF

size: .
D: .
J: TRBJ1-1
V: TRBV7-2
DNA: TGTGCCAGCAGCGCTGAGCCGGTGGGCGCCGCTGAAGCTTTCTTT
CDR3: CASSAEPVGAAEAFF

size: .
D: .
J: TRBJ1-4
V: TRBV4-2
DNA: TGTGCCAGCAGCCAGGCCCCAGGGGCAACTAATGAAAAACTGTTTTTT
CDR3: CASSQAPGATNEKLFF

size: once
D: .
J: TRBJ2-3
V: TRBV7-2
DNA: TGTGCCAGCAGCTTATACGGTGGGCTGGGAGATACGCAGTATTTT
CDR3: CASSLYGGLGDTQYF

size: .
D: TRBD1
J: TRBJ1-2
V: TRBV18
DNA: TGTGCCAGCTCACCAAAGACAGGGCTGGATGGCTACACCTTC
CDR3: CASSPKTGLDGYTF

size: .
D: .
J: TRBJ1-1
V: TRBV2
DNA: TGTGCCAGCATGTGGTCTCGGACAACCCTGAACACTGAAGCTTTCTTT
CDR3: CASMWSRTTLNTEAFF

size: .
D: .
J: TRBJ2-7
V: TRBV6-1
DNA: TGTGCCAGCACTGCAGGGGACTCCTACGAGCAGTACTTC
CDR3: CASTAGDSYEQYF

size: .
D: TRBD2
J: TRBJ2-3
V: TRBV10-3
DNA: TGTGCCATCAGTGAGTCCCCGGGGGGGGGTACGCAGTATTTT
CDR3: CAISESPGGGTQYF

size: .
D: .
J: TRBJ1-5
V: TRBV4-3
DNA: TGCGCCAGCAGCCAAGTCTCGTTAGGGAGCAGGGGCTCATATAGCAATCAGCCCCAGCATTTT
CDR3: CASSQVSLGSRGSYSNQPQHF

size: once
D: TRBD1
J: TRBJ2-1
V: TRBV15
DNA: TGTGCCACCAGTTTCGGACAGGGAACCTACAATGAGCAGTTCTTC
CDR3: CATSFGQGTYNEQFF

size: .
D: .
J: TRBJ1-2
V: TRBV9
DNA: TGTGCCAGCAGCGGAATCGGACAGTTGGGCTACACCTTC
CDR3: CASSGIGQLGYTF

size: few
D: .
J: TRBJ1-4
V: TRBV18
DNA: TGTGCCAGCTCACCAAAGGGGACTAATGAAAAACTGTTTTTT
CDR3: CASSPKGTNEKLFF

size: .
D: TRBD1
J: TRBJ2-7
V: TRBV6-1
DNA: TGTGCCAGCAGCCAGGACAGGGGGCTCTACGAGCAGTACTTC
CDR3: CASSQDRGLYEQYF

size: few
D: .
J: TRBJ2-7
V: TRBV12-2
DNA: TGTGCAAGTCGCTTAGTACGGGATCGCTCCTACGAGCAGTACTTC
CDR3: CASRLVRDRSYEQYF

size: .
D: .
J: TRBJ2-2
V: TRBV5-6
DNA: TGTGCCAGCAGCTACGGACAGAACACCGGGGAGCTGTTTTTT
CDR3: CASSYGQNTGELFF

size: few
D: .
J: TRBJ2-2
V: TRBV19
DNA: TGTGCCAGTAGTATAACTAGCCCTCACGGGGAGCTGTTTTTT
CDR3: CASSITSPHGELFF

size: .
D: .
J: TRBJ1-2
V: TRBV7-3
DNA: TGTGCCAGCAGCTTACAGGGGTACTATGGCTACACCTTC
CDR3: CASSLQGYYGYTF

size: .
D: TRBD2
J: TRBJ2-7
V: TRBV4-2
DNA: TGTGCCAGCAGCCAAGATCTGACTCGGGGGGGCTACGAGCAGTACTTC
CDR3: CASSQDLTRGGYEQYF

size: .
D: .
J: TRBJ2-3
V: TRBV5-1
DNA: TGCGCCAGCAGCTTGGGTACTAGCACAGATACGCAGTATTTT
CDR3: CASSLGTSTDTQYF

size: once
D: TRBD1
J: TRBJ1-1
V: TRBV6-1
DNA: TGTGCCAGCAGTGTGGGACAGGCCCCTGAAGCTTTCTTT
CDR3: CASSVGQAPEAFF

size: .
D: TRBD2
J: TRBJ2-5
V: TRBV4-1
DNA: TGCGCCAGCAGCCAAGGGCTAGCGGGGGGGCAAGAGACCCAGTACTTC
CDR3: CASSQGLAGGQETQYF

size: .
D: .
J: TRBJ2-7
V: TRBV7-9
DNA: TGTGCCAGCGGCCCGACAGCCCGCTACGAGCAGTACTTC
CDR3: CASGPTARYEQYF